Here is one TCR beta chain with its context. Its antigen is unknown. With 60 Vbeta and 13 Jbeta primers, the PCR was carried out. Assay used: immunoSEQ multiplex PCR; TCRdb lists only in-frame clones, some missing. The sample carries over 100,000 clones, 77% recorded once. The CDR3 is made up of 15 amino acids. Trimming stripped 2 bases from V and 4 bases from J, with 12 bases between. Germline V CDR1 and CDR2: MRHNA, SNTAGT. The sample is drawn from a study of cytomegalovirus exposure and HLA in healthy donors. Study context: The Caucasian-associated ancestry cluster held roughly 84% of 300 to 450 genotyped donors.

Whole-study findings and limits: In a later analysis, several top co-occurrence clusters appeared linked to parvovirus B19, influenza, CMV and Epstein-Barr virus. Across donors, presence/absence analyses took sequencing depth to be roughly uniform. According to the study, some 160 TCR beta chains were cytomegalovirus-associated.

The rearrangement uses TRBV6-4 and TRBJ2-1; D is undetermined. The sample comprised PBMCs. The clonotype was recovered from a male donor in good health and CMV-seropositive. Here the CDR3 reads CASSDGVAEYNEQFF. Written as DNA, the CDR3 is TGTGCCAGCAGTGACGGAGTAGCAGAGTACAATGAGCAGTTCTTC.